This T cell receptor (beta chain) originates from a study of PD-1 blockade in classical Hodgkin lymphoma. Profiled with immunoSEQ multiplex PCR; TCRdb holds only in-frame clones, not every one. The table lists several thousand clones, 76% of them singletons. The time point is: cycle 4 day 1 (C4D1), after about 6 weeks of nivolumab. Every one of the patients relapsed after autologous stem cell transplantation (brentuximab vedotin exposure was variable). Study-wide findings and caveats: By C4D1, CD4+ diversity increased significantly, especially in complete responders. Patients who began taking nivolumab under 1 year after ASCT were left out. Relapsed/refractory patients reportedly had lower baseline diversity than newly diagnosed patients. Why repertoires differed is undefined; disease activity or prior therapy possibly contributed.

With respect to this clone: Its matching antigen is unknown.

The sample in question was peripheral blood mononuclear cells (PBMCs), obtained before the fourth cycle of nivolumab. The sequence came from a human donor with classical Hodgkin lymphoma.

CDR3 loop: CASSPQGSYNEQFF. CDR3 sequence (DNA): TGTGCCAGCAGCCCCCAGGGTTCCTACAATGAGCAGTTCTTC. The V and J genes are TRBV11-3 and TRBJ2-1, with D possibly matching TRBD1 (5 bases). Trimming stripped 5 bases from V and 1 base from J, with 9 bases between. The CDR3 is 14 amino acids. Per germline, CDR1 SGHNT and CDR2 YENEEA.